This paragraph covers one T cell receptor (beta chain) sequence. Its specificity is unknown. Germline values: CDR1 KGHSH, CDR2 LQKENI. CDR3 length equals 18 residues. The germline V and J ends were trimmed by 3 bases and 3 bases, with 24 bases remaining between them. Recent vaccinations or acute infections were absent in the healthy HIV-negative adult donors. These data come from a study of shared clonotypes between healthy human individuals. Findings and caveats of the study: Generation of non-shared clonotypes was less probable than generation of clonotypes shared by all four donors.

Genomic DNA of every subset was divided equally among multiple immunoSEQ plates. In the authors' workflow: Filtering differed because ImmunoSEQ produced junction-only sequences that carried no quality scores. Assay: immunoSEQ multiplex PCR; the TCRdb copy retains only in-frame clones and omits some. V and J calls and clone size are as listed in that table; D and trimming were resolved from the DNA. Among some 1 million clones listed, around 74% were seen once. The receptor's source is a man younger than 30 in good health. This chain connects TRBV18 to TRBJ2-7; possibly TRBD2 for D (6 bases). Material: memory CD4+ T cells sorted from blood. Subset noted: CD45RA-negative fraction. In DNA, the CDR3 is TGTGCCAGCTCACCCCCCCTTGGGAGTCAGGGAGGCTACTACGAGCAGTACTTC. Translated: CASSPPLGSQGGYYEQYF.